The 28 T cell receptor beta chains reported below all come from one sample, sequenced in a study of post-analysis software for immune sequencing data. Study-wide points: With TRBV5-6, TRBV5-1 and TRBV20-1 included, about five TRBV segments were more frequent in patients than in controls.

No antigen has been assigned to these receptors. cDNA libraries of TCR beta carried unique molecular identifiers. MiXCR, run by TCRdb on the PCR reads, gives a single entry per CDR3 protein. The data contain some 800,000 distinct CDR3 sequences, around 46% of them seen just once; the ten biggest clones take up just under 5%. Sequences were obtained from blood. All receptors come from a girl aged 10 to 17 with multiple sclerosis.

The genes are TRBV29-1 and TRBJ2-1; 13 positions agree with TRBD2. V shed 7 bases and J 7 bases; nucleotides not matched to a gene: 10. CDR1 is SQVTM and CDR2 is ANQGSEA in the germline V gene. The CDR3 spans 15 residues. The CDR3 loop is CSGGLAGRGINEQFF. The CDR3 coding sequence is TGCAGCGGGGGACTAGCGGGACGGGGAATTAATGAGCAGTTCTTC.

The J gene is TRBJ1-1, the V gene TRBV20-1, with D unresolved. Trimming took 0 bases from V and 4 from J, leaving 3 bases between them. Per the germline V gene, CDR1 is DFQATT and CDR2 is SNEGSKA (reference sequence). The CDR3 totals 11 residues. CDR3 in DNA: TGCAGTGCTAGAGATCTCACTGAAGCTTTCTTT. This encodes CSARDLTEAFF.

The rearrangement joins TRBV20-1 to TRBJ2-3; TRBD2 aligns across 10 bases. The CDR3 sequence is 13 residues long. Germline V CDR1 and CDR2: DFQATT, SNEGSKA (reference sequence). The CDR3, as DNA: TGCAGCCTAGCGGGAGAGGTCACAGATACGCAGTATTTT. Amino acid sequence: CSLAGEVTDTQYF.

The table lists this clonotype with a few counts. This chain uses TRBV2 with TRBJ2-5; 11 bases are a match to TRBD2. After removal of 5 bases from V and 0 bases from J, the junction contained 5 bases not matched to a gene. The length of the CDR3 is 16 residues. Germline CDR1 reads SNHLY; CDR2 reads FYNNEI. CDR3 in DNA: TGTGCCAGCAGTTCTGGGACTAGCGGATACCAAGAGACCCAGTACTTC. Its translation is CASSSGTSGYQETQYF.

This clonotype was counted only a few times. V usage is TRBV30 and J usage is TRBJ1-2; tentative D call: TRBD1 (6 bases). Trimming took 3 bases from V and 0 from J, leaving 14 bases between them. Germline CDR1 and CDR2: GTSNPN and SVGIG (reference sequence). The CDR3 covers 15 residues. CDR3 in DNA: TGTGCCTGGAGGATACGGACAGAAGCTAACTATGGCTACACCTTC. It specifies CAWRIRTEANYGYTF.

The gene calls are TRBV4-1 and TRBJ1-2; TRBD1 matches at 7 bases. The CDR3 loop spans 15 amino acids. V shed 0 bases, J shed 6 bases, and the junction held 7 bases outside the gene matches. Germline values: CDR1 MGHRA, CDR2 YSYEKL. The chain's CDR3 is CASSQDLSGGDGYTF. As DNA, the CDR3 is TGCGCCAGCAGCCAAGATCTGTCAGGGGGAGATGGCTACACCTTC.

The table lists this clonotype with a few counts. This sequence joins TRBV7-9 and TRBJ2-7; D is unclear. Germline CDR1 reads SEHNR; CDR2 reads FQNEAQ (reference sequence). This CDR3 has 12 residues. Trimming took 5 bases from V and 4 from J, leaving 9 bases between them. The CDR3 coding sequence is TGTGCCAGCAGCCCAGGATATTACGAGCAGTACTTC. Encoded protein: CASSPGYYEQYF.

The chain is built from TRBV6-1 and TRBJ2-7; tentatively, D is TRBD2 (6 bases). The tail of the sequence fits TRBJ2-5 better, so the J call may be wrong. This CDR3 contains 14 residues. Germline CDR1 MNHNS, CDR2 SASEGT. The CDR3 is CASSEARAGETQYF. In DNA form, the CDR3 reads TGTGCCAGCAGTGAAGCTCGAGCGGGAGAGACCCAGTACTTC.

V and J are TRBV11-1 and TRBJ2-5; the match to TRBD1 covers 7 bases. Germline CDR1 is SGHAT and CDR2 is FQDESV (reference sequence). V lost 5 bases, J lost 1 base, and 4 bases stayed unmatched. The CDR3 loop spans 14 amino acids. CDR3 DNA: TGTGCCAGCAGCAGACGGGACAGCCAAGAGACCCAGTACTTC. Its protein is CASSRRDSQETQYF.

CDR3 bases: TGTGCCAGCACCCTAGGGGGCCTCGCCGGAAAACTGTTTTTT. Encoded protein: CASTLGGLAGKLFF. The chain employs TRBV12-3 or TRBV12-4 and TRBJ1-4, with 7 bases aligning to TRBD1. This CDR3 contains 14 residues. V was clipped by 7 bases and J by 10 bases; unmatched bases: 12.

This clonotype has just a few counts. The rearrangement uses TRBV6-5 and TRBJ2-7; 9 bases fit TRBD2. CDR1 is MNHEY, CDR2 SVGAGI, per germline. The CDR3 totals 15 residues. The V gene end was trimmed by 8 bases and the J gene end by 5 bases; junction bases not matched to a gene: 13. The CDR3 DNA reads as TGTGCCAGCGGCTATACCGGGACTAGCAACCACGAGCAGTACTTC. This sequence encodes CASGYTGTSNHEQYF.

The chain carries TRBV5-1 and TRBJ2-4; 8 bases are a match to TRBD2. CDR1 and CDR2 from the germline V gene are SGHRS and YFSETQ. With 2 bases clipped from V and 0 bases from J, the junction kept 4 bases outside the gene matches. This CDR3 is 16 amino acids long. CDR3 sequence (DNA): TGCGCCAGCAGCTTTCGAGCGGGAGTAGCCAAAAACATTCAGTACTTC. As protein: CASSFRAGVAKNIQYF.

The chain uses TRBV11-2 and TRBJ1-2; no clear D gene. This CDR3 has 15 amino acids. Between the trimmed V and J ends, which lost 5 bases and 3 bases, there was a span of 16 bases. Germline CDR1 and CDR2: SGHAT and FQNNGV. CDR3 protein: CASSLNGQPDYGYTF. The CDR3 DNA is TGTGCCAGCAGCCTCAATGGGCAGCCCGACTATGGCTACACCTTC.

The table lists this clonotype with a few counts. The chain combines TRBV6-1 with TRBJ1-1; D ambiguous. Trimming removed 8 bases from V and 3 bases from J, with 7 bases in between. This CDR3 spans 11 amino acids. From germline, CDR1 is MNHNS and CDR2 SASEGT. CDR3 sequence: CASGRDTEAFF. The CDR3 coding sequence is TGTGCCAGCGGTCGTGACACTGAAGCTTTCTTT.

The CDR3 sequence is CASSLGATTLETQYF. As DNA, the CDR3 is TGTGCCAGCAGCTTAGGGGCGACAACGCTGGAGACCCAGTACTTC. The chain uses TRBV7-9 and TRBJ2-5; D is uncertain. Germline V gives CDR1 SEHNR, CDR2 FQNEAQ (reference sequence). The length of the CDR3 is 15 residues. Trimming took off 1 base at V and 5 bases at J, with 14 bases between the two ends.

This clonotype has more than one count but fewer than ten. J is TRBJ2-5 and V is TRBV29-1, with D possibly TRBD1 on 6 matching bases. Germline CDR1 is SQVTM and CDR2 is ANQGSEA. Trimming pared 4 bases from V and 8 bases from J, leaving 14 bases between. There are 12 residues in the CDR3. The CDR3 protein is CSVVQGLGTQYF. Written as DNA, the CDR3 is TGCAGCGTTGTGCAGGGGCTAGGTACCCAGTACTTC.

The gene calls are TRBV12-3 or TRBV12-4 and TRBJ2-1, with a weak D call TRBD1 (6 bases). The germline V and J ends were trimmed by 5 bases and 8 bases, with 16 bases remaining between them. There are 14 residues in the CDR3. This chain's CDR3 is CASSIGTPGDEQFF. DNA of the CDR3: TGTGCCAGCAGTATCGGGACCCCAGGGGATGAGCAGTTCTTC.

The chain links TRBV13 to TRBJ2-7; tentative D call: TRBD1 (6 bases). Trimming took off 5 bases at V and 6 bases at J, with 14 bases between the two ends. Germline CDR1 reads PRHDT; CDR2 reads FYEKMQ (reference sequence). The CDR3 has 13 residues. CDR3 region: CASSNRVGREQYF. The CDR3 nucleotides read TGTGCCAGCAGCAACAGGGTGGGCCGCGAGCAGTACTTC.

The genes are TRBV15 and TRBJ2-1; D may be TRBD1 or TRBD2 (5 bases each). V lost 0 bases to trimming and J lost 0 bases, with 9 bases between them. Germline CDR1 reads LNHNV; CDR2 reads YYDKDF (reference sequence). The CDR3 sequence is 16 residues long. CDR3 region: CATSRDWGTSYNEQFF. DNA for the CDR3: TGTGCCACCAGCAGAGATTGGGGGACCTCCTACAATGAGCAGTTCTTC.

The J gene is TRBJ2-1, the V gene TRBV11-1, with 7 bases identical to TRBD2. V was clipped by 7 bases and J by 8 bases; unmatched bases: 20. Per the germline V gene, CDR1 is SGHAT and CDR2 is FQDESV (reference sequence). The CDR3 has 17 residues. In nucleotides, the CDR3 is TGTGCCAGCACAAGGGAGCCCCGGTCACTAGCGAGCGATGAGCAGTTCTTC. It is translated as CASTREPRSLASDEQFF.

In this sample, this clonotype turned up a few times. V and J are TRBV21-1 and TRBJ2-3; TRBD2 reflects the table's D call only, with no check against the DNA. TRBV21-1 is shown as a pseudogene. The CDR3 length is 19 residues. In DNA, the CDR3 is TGTGCCAGCAGCCTAAAGCCCGGGACTAGCGGGACTAGCACAGATACGCAGTATTTT. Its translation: CASSLKPGTSGTSTDTQYF.

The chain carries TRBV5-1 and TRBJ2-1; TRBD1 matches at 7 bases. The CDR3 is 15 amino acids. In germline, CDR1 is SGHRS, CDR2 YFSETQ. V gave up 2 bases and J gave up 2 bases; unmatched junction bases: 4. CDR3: CASSFEGAPYNEQFF. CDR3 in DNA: TGCGCCAGCAGCTTCGAGGGGGCCCCCTACAATGAGCAGTTCTTC.

The CDR3 reads CASSPPPDRSFISPLHF. CDR3 DNA: TGTGCCAGCAGTCCACCCCCGGACAGGTCCTTCATTTCACCCCTCCACTTT. This chain uses TRBV28 with TRBJ1-6; 7 nucleotides align to TRBD1. The V gene end was trimmed by 5 bases and the J gene end by 9 bases; junction bases not matched to a gene: 16. Germline-derived CDR1 and CDR2 are MDHEN and SYDVKM. The CDR3 extends over 17 amino acids.

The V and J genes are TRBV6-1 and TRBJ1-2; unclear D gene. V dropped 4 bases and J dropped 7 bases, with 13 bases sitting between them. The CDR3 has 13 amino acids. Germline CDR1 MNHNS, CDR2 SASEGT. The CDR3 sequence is CASSVPEVGGYTF. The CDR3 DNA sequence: TGTGCCAGCAGTGTTCCGGAGGTCGGTGGCTACACCTTC.

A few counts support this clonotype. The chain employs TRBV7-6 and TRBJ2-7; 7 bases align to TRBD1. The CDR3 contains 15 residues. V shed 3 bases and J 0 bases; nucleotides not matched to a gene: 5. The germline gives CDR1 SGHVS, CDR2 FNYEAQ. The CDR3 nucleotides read TGTGCCAGCAGCTTGACGGACAGGAGCTCCTACGAGCAGTACTTC. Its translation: CASSLTDRSSYEQYF.

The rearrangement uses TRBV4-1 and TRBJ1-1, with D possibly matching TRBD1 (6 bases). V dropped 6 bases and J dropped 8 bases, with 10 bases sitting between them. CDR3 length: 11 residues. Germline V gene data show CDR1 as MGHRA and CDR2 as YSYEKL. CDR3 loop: CASSSDREAFF. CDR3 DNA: TGCGCCAGCAGTTCCGACAGGGAAGCTTTCTTT.

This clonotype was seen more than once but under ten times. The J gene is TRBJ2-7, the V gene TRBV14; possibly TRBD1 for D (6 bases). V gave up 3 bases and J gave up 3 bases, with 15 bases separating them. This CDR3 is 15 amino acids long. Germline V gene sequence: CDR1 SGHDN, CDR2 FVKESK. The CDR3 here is CASSHRRDTLYEQYF. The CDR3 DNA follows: TGTGCCAGCAGCCACCGAAGGGACACCCTCTACGAGCAGTACTTC.

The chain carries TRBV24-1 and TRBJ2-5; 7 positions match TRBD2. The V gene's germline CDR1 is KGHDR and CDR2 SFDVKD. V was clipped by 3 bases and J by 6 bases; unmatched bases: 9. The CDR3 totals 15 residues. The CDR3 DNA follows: TGTGCCACCAGTGATCCCACCCGGGGGGTCAAGACCCAGTACTTC. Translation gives CATSDPTRGVKTQYF.